The sequence of this T cell receptor (beta chain) was determined in a study of beta chain features in type 1 diabetes. General study results and limits: A closer apparent resemblance between naive, central memory and Treg TCRB repertoires was seen in patients than in healthy donors.

In regard to this clone: What it binds is unknown.

Expressed TCRB transcripts were sequenced after all isolated RNA was converted to cDNA. Sequenced by immunoSEQ multiplex PCR; TCRdb stores in-frame clones only, minus some. The profile covers around 140,000 clones, with roughly 10% appearing a single time and 1.3% taken by the ten largest. Germline trimming cut 5 bases from V and 0 bases from J; bases unmatched to any gene: 4. Germline-derived CDR1 and CDR2 are SGHDT and YYEEEE. The CDR3 runs 15 residues. The origin of this receptor is a man aged 18 to 30 in good health. The sample comprised naive CD4+ T cells from blood. This rearrangement joins TRBV5-6 to TRBJ1-4; 7 bases fit TRBD1. The CDR3 DNA is TGTGCCAGCAGTGAGCAGGGGGCAACTAATGAAAAACTGTTTTTT. Its protein is CASSEQGATNEKLFF. The variable domain in full, completed from reference TRBV5-6 and TRBJ1-4, reads DAGVTQSPTHLIKTRGQQVTLRCSPKSGHDTVSWYQQALGQGPQFIFQYYEEEERQRGNFPDRFSGHQFPNYSSELNVNALLLGDSALYLCASSEQGATNEKLFFGSGTQLSVL.